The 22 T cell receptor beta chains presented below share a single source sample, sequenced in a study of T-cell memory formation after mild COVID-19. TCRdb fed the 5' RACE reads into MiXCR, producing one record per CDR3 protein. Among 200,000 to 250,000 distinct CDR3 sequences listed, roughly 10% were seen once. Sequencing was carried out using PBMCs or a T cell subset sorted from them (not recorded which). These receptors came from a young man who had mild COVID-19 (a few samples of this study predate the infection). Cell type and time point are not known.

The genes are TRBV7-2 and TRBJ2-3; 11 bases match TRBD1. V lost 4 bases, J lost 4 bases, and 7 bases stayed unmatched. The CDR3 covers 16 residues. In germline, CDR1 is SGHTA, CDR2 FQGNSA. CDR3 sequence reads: CASSWRTGGTADTQYF. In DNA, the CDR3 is TGTGCCAGCAGCTGGAGGACAGGGGGCACCGCAGATACGCAGTATTTT.

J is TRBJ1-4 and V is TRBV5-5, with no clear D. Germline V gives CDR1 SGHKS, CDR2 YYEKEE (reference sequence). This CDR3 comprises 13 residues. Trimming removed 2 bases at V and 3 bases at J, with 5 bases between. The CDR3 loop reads CASSLVPNEKLFF. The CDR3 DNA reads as TGTGCCAGCAGCTTAGTCCCTAATGAAAAACTGTTTTTT. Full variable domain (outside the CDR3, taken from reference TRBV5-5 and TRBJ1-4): DAGVTQSPTHLIKTRGQQVTLRCSPISGHKSVSWYQQVLGQGPQFIFQYYEKEERGRGNFPDRFSARQFPNYSSELNVNALLLGDSALYLCASSLVPNEKLFFGSGTQLSVL.

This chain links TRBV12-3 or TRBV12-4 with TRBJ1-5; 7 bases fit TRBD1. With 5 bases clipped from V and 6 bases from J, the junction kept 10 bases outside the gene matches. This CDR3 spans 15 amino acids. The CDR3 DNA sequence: TGTGCCAGCAGTGCCCAGGGGGTTAGAAGTCAGCCCCAGCATTTT. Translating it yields CASSAQGVRSQPQHF.

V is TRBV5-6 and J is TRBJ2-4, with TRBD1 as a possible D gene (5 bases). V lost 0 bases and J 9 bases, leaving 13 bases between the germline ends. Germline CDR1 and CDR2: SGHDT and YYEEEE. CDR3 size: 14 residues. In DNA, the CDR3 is TGTGCCAGCAGCTTGGCCCAAGGGGTCGGCATTCAGTACTTC. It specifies CASSLAQGVGIQYF.

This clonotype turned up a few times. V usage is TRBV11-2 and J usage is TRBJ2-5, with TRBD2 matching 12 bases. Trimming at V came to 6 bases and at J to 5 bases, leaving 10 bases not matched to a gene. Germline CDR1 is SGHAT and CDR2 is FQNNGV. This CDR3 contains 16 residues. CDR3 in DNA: TGTGCCAGCAGTCCGCTAGCGGGGGGGCCTGAGGAGACCCAGTACTTC. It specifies CASSPLAGGPEETQYF.

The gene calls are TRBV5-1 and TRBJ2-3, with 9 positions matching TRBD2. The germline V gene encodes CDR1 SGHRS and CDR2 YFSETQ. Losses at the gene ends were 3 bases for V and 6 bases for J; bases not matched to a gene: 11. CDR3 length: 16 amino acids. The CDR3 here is CASSSTSGAQADTQYF. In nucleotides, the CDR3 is TGCGCCAGCAGCTCGACTAGCGGAGCACAGGCGGATACGCAGTATTTT.

The CDR3 protein is CSVEGGSENIQYF. As DNA, the CDR3 is TGCAGCGTTGAAGGGGGATCGGAAAACATTCAGTACTTC. The J gene is TRBJ2-4, the V gene TRBV29-1; unclear D gene. Deletions cut 1 base from V and 5 bases from J, with 9 bases between. The CDR3 runs 13 residues. Germline V gene sequence: CDR1 SQVTM, CDR2 ANQGSEA.

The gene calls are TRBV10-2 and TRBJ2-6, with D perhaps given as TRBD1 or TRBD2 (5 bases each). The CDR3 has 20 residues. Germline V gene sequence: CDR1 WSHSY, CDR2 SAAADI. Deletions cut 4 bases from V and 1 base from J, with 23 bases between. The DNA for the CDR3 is TGCGCCAGCAGTGCGTGGACCGCCGGGACGGGACCATCTGGGGCCAACGTCCTGACTTTC. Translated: CASSAWTAGTGPSGANVLTF.

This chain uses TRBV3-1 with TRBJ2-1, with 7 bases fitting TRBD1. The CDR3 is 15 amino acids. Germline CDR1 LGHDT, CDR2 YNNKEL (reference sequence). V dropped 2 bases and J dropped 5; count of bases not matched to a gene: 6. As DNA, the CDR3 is TGTGCCAGCAGCCAACCTGGACAGGATCACAATGAGCAGTTCTTC. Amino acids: CASSQPGQDHNEQFF.

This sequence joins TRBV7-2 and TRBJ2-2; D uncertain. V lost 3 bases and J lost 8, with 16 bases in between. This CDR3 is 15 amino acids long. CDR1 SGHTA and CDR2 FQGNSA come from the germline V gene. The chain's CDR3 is CASSFFRPPPGELFF. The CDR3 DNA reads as TGTGCCAGCAGCTTTTTTCGTCCTCCCCCGGGGGAGCTGTTTTTT.

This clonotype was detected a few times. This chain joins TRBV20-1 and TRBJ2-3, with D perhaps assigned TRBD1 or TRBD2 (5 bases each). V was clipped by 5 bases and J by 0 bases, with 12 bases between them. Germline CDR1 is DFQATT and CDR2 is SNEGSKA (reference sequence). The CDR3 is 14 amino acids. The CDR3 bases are TGCAGTGCTGGGGACCCTTCAAGCACAGATACGCAGTATTTT. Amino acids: CSAGDPSSTDTQYF.

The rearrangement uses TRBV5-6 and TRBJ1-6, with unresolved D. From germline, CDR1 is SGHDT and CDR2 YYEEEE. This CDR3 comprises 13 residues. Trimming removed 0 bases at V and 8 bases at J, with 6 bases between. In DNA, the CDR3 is TGTGCCAGCAGCTTGGAGGGTTATTCACCCCTCCACTTT. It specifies CASSLEGYSPLHF.

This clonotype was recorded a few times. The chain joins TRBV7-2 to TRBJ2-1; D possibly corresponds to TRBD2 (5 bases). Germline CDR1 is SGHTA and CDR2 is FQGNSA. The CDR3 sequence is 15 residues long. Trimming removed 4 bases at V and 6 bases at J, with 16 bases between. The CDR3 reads CASSSYGGRGNEQFF. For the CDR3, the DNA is TGTGCCAGCAGCTCTTACGGTGGACGGGGCAATGAGCAGTTCTTC. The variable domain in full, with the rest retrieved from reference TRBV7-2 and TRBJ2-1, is GAGVSQSPSNKVTEKGKDVELRCDPISGHTALYWYRQSLGQGLEFLIYFQGNSAPDKSGLPSDRFSAERTGGSVSTLTIQRTQQEDSAVYLCASSSYGGRGNEQFFGPGTRLTVL.

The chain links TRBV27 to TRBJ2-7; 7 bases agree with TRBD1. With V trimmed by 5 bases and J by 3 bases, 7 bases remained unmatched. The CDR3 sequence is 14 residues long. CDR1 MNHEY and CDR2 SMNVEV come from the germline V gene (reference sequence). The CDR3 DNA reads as TGTGCCAGCAGTCCGAGGGACAGACTCTACGAGCAGTACGTC. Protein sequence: CASSPRDRLYEQYV.

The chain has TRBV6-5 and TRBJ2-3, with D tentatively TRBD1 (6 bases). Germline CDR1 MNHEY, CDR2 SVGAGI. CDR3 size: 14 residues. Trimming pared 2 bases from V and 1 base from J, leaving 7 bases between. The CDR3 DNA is TGTGCCAGCAGTTACAAGGGGGGCACAGATACGCAGTATTTT. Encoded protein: CASSYKGGTDTQYF.

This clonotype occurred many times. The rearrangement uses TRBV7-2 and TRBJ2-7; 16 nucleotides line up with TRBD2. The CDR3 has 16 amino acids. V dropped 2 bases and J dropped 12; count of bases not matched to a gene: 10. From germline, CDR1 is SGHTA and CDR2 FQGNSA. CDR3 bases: TGTGCCAGCAGCTTAAGTTTCGGGACTAGCGGGGGGGCGCGGTACTTC. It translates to CASSLSFGTSGGARYF.

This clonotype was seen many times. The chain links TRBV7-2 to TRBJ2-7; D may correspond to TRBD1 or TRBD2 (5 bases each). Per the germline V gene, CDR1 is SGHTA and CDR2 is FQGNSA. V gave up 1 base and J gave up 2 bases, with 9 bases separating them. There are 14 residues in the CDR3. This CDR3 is CASSLGPGPYEQYV. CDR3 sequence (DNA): TGTGCCAGCAGCTTAGGTCCGGGGCCCTACGAGCAGTACGTC.

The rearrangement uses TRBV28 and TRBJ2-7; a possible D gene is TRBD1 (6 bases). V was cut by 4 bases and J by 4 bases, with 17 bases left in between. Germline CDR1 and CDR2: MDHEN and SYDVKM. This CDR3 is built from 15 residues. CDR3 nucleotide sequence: TGTGCCAGCAGTTCCCCGGGACAAGGAAATTACGAGCAGTACGTC. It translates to CASSSPGQGNYEQYV.

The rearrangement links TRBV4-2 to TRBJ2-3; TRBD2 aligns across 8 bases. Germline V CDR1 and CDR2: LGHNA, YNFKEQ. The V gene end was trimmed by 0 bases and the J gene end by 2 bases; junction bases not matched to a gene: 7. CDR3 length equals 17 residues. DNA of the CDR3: TGTGCCAGCAGCCAAGATCGGCGGGAGGCTTACACAGATACGCAGTATTTT. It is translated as CASSQDRREAYTDTQYF.

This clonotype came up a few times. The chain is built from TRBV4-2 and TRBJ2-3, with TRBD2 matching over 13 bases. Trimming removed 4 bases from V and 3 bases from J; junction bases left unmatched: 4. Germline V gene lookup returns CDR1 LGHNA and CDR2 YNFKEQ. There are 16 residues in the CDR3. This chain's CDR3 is CASSPTSGGGTDTQYF. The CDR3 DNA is TGTGCCAGCAGCCCTACTAGCGGGGGGGGGACAGATACGCAGTATTTT.

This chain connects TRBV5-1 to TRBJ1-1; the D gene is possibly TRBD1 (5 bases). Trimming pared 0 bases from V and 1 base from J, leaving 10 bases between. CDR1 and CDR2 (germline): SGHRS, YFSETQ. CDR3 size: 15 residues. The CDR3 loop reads CASSLGRDSNTEAFF. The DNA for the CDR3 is TGCGCCAGCAGCTTGGGACGGGACTCGAACACTGAAGCTTTCTTT. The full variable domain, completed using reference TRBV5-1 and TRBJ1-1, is KAGVTQTPRYLIKTRGQQVTLSCSPISGHRSVSWYQQTPGQGLQFLFEYFSETQRNKGNFPGRFSGRQFSNSRSEMNVSTLELGDSALYLCASSLGRDSNTEAFFGQGTRLTVV.

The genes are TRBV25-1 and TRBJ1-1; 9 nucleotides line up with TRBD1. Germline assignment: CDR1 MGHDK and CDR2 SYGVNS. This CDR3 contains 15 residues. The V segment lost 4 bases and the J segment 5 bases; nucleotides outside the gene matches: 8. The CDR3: CASSAADRGDTEAFF. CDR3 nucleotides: TGTGCCAGCAGTGCCGCAGACAGGGGGGATACTGAAGCTTTCTTT.